The 28 T cell receptor beta chains below were found in one sample sequenced in a study of CXCR3-negative and CXCR3-positive naive CD8 T cells (dated by TCRdb to between 2018 and 2020). These reads were obtained on a NextSeq 550. The Human TCR Profiling Kit (MiLaboratory) was used to make UMI-labeled 5' RACE TRB cDNA libraries. Based on TCRdb reprocessing of the reads, there is one entry per CDR3 protein sequence, and DNA is missing. The table for this sample records over 50,000 distinct CDR3 sequences. The ten largest clones take up approximately 0.72% of the sample. The antigens of these receptors remain unknown. Results the study describes overall, beyond this receptor: Compared with CXCR3-negative naive cells, CXCR3-positive naive cells had TRB CDR3s with higher hydrophobicity (lower Kidera factor 4), lower energy, and higher strength and volume indices.

Sequenced sample: naive CXCR3+ CD8+ T cells from blood. Sample cell subset or site, as interpreted from the label and publication: CD45RO-CCR7+CD27+CD95- naive CD8+ T cells expressing CXCR3 (TNR3+). Every receptor here comes from a human donor in good health. Some clones in this sample may be carry-over from other donors' samples.

The J gene is TRBJ2-2, the V gene TRBV6-1; TCRdb picks TRBD1, but there is no DNA to check that call. The CDR3 length is 17 residues. Germline V gene lookup returns CDR1 MNHNS and CDR2 SASEGT. The CDR3 loop is CDSTPSGTTKNTGELFF.

The genes are TRBV5-1 and TRBJ2-7; the D call of TRBD2 rests on TCRdb alone, since no DNA is present to check it. CDR1 and CDR2 (germline): SGHRS, YFSETQ. The CDR3 contains 15 residues. The chain's CDR3 is CASSFMSGGADEQYF.

The chain links TRBV28 to TRBJ2-6. This CDR3 has 18 residues. The germline V gene encodes CDR1 MDHEN and CDR2 SYDVKM. CDR3 amino acids: CASSLSLAVVTGANVLTF.

The chain combines TRBV6-6 with TRBJ2-2; lacking DNA, the TRBD1 call made by TCRdb goes unchecked. CDR1 is MNHNY, CDR2 SVGAGI, per germline (reference sequence). This CDR3 has 17 residues. This CDR3 is CASSFNDREKNTGELFF.

The CDR3: CASRIYPPDGSSYEQYF. This chain joins TRBV5-1 and TRBJ2-7; no DNA is available, so the TRBD1 call from TCRdb remains unchecked. The CDR3 consists of 17 residues. CDR1 is SGHRS and CDR2 is YFSETQ in the germline V gene.

This chain uses TRBV5-1 with TRBJ2-7; the D gene TCRdb calls, TRBD2, cannot be checked with no DNA. Germline V gene lookup returns CDR1 SGHRS and CDR2 YFSETQ. The CDR3 consists of 15 residues. The CDR3 loop reads CASSLEGRRSYEQYF.

The CDR3 loop reads CASSLSSGLLYNEQFF. The rearrangement uses TRBV11-3 and TRBJ2-1; the TRBD2 assignment by TCRdb is unverifiable without DNA. Germline lookup yields CDR1 SGHNT and CDR2 YENEEA. The CDR3 spans 16 residues.

The rearrangement joins TRBV12-5 to TRBJ2-3; the D gene TCRdb calls, TRBD1, cannot be checked with no DNA. The V gene's germline CDR1 is LGHNT and CDR2 FRNRAP. The CDR3 runs 14 residues. This chain's CDR3 is CASGTGQGTDTQYF.

J is TRBJ2-1 and V is TRBV29-1; the D call from TCRdb, TRBD1, cannot be confirmed without DNA. The CDR3 spans 13 residues. From germline, CDR1 is SQVTM and CDR2 ANQGSEA. CDR3: CSVTTGTDNEQFF.

The chain employs TRBV19 and TRBJ1-1; the TRBD1 assignment by TCRdb is unverifiable without DNA. The CDR3 runs to 15 residues. Germline V lookup: CDR1 LNHDA, CDR2 SQIVND (reference sequence). CDR3 amino acids: CASSIPGGLGTEAFF. Full variable domain (rest looked up from reference TRBV19 and TRBJ1-1): DGGITQSPKYLFRKEGQNVTLSCEQNLNHDAMYWYRQDPGQGLRLIYYSQIVNDFQKGDIAEGYSVSREKKESFPLTVTSAQKNPTAFYLCASSIPGGLGTEAFFGQGTRLTVV.

V is TRBV20-1 and J is TRBJ2-7. CDR1 is DFQATT, CDR2 SNEGSKA, per germline (reference sequence). The length of the CDR3 is 15 residues. This CDR3 is CSASIGRRGSYEQYF.

The chain carries TRBV10-3 and TRBJ2-7; the TRBD1 assignment by TCRdb is unverifiable without DNA. This CDR3 is 14 amino acids long. Germline CDR1 and CDR2: ENHRY and SYGVKD. CDR3 protein: CAIRPGQVLSEQYF.

The chain is built from TRBV29-1 and TRBJ2-3; TCRdb returns TRBD1, unconfirmable since there is no DNA. This CDR3 spans 18 amino acids. Germline loops: CDR1 SQVTM, CDR2 ANQGSEA. Here the CDR3 reads CSVVLGMGDRDYTDTQYF.

The rearrangement joins TRBV7-2 to TRBJ2-5; TCRdb's D call of TRBD2 is untestable without DNA. Germline CDR1 reads SGHTA; CDR2 reads FQGNSA. The CDR3 length is 19 residues. Here the CDR3 reads CASSLPLAGGPTYQETQYF.

The chain joins TRBV15 to TRBJ2-1. The CDR3 is made up of 16 amino acids. Per germline, CDR1 LNHNV and CDR2 YYDKDF (reference sequence). CDR3 amino acids: CATSLTTVSSYNEQFF.

This sequence joins TRBV28 and TRBJ2-7; TCRdb calls TRBD1, which cannot be checked without DNA. The CDR3 covers 15 residues. CDR1 and CDR2 (germline): MDHEN, SYDVKM. The CDR3 sequence is CASSPRTGISYEQYF.

The chain links TRBV7-2 to TRBJ2-3; without DNA, the TCRdb call of TRBD2 cannot be checked. The CDR3 is made up of 16 amino acids. CDR1 and CDR2 (germline): SGHTA, FQGNSA. The chain's CDR3 is CASSSTLAGGTDTQYF.

V usage is TRBV7-8 and J usage is TRBJ2-3; the D call of TRBD2 rests on TCRdb alone, since no DNA is present to check it. The V gene's germline CDR1 is SGHVS and CDR2 FQNEAQ. This CDR3 comprises 18 residues. This CDR3 is CASSSTLLAGGPEDTQHF.

V gene TRBV4-2 combines with J gene TRBJ2-3; absent DNA, TCRdb's TRBD2 call cannot be checked. The CDR3 extends over 18 amino acids. Germline V gives CDR1 LGHNA, CDR2 YNFKEQ. The CDR3: CASSQEGRAGGLTDTQYF.

This chain connects TRBV27 to TRBJ2-7; absent DNA, TCRdb's TRBD1 call cannot be checked. The CDR3 contains 11 residues. Germline CDR1 reads MNHEY; CDR2 reads SMNVEV (reference sequence). This CDR3 reads CASSAGREQYF.

The chain joins TRBV5-1 to TRBJ1-1; without DNA, the TCRdb call of TRBD1 cannot be checked. This CDR3 region has 15 residues. CDR1 SGHRS and CDR2 YFSETQ come from the germline V gene. The CDR3 loop reads CASSLEGFLNTEAFF. The full variable domain, its missing parts supplied by reference TRBV5-1 and TRBJ1-1, is KAGVTQTPRYLIKTRGQQVTLSCSPISGHRSVSWYQQTPGQGLQFLFEYFSETQRNKGNFPGRFSGRQFSNSRSEMNVSTLELGDSALYLCASSLEGFLNTEAFFGQGTRLTVV.

The chain links TRBV7-6 to TRBJ2-7; TCRdb calls TRBD1, which cannot be checked without DNA. The germline V gene encodes CDR1 SGHVS and CDR2 FNYEAQ. The CDR3 has 16 residues. CDR3 loop: CASSPDPGESSYEQYF.

This chain joins TRBV10-3 and TRBJ2-2. CDR3 length: 14 residues. In germline, CDR1 is ENHRY, CDR2 SYGVKD. The CDR3 protein is CAISDGKYTGELFF.

The gene calls are TRBV14 and TRBJ2-5; as DNA is missing, the TRBD1 call by TCRdb cannot be tested. CDR3 length: 20 amino acids. The V gene's germline CDR1 is SGHDN and CDR2 FVKESK. The CDR3 reads CASSQGLQNLGHPDQETQYF.

V is TRBV7-9 and J is TRBJ2-7; TCRdb picks TRBD1, but there is no DNA to check that call. Germline lookup yields CDR1 SEHNR and CDR2 FQNEAQ (reference sequence). The CDR3 length is 15 residues. The CDR3 sequence is CASSTPSGGIHEQYF.

This rearrangement joins TRBV29-1 to TRBJ2-7. Germline CDR1 SQVTM, CDR2 ANQGSEA. CDR3 length: 13 amino acids. The CDR3 is CSVEEGISYEQYF.

The chain has TRBV27 and TRBJ1-6. The V gene's germline CDR1 is MNHEY and CDR2 SMNVEV (reference sequence). CDR3 length: 12 residues. The CDR3 loop reads CASSSVEEVLHF.

V and J are TRBV6-6 and TRBJ2-1. The CDR3 is made up of 16 amino acids. Germline V gene sequence: CDR1 MNHNY, CDR2 SVGAGI (reference sequence). The CDR3: CASSKGMDHPYNEQFF.